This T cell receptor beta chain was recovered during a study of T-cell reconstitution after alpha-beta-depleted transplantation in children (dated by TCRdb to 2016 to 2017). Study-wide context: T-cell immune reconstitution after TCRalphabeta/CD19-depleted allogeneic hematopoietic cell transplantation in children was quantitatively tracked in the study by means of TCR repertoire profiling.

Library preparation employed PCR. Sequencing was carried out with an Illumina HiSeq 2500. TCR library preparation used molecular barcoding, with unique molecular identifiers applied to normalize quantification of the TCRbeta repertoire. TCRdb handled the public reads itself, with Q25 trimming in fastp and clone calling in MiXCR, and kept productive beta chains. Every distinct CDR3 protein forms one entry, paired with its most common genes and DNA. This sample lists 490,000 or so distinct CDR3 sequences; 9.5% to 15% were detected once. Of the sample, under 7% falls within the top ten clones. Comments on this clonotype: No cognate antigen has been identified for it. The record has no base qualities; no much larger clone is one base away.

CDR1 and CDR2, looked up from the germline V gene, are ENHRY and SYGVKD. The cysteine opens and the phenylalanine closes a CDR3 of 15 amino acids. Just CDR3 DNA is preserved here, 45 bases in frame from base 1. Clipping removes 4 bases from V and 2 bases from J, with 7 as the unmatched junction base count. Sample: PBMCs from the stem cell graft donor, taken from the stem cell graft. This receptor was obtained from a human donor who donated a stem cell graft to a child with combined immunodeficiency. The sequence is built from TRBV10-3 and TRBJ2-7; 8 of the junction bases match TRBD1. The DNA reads TGTGCCATCAGTGGATGGACAGGGCTGACCTACGAGCAGTACTTC. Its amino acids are CAISGWTGLTYEQYF.